Each of the 26 T cell receptor beta chains below was sequenced from the same sample in a study of OX40 agonist ivuxolimab in advanced cancers. TCRdb's copy holds only in-frame clones and misses some; the assay was immunoSEQ multiplex PCR. The data hold about 86,000 clones, with 87% observed a single time. The sample in question was CD4+ or CD8+ T cells sorted from blood, obtained in a trial of the OX40 agonist ivuxolimab. The receptors originated from an adult with an advanced solid tumor such as melanoma, head and neck, liver or kidney cancer.

This clone was detected once. The chain employs TRBV6-5 and TRBJ2-7, with D unclear. V lost 5 bases and J lost 5, with 10 bases in between. The CDR3 sequence is 12 residues long. The germline V gene has CDR1 MNHEY and CDR2 SVGAGI. The CDR3 sequence is CASSRSRDEQYF. The CDR3 region has the DNA TGTGCCAGCAGTCGCTCCCGCGACGAGCAGTACTTC.

The chain combines TRBV6-5 with TRBJ2-1; D perhaps matches TRBD2 (6 bases). In germline, CDR1 is MNHEY, CDR2 SVGAGI. Trimming pared 7 bases from V and 5 bases from J, leaving 18 bases between. This CDR3 contains 15 residues. CDR3 in amino acids: CASKPGRRLDNEQFF. The DNA of the CDR3 is TGTGCCAGCAAGCCGGGGAGGAGATTAGACAATGAGCAGTTCTTC.

This rearrangement joins TRBV6-1 to TRBJ1-5; no reliable D call. In germline, CDR1 is MNHNS, CDR2 SASEGT. V was trimmed by 5 bases and J by 3 bases, leaving 14 bases between them. The CDR3 is made up of 15 amino acids. The CDR3 here is CASSQVPWDNQPQHF. The DNA for the CDR3 is TGTGCCAGCAGTCAGGTCCCTTGGGACAATCAGCCCCAGCATTTT.

The V gene is TRBV5-1, the J gene TRBJ2-3, with a possible D match to TRBD2 (6 bases). The CDR3 sequence is 15 residues long. The V and J ends lost 1 base and 2 bases respectively, with 11 bases between them. Germline V CDR1 and CDR2: SGHRS, YFSETQ. DNA for the CDR3: TGCGCCAGCAGCTTGTTGGGAGGCCTCACAGATACGCAGTATTTT. It specifies CASSLLGGLTDTQYF.

The V and J genes are TRBV25-1 and TRBJ1-1; perhaps TRBD1 as D (6 bases). The CDR3 length is 14 residues. Germline values: CDR1 MGHDK, CDR2 SYGVNS. V was trimmed by 6 bases and J by 1 base, leaving 12 bases between them. As DNA, the CDR3 is TGTGCCAGCAGGAGCCCGGACAGGAACACTGAAGCTTTCTTT. Translating it yields CASRSPDRNTEAFF.

This clone was detected only once. The chain uses TRBV7-2 and TRBJ2-4; D gene ambiguous. CDR1 and CDR2 (germline): SGHTA, FQGNSA. Trimming removed 1 base at V and 3 bases at J, with 10 bases between. There are 15 residues in the CDR3. CDR3 amino acids: CASSLVGLGKNIQYF. The CDR3 nucleotides are TGTGCCAGCAGCTTAGTGGGGTTAGGCAAAAACATTCAGTACTTC. Drawing the rest from reference TRBV7-2 and TRBJ2-4, the complete variable domain is GAGVSQSPSNKVTEKGKDVELRCDPISGHTALYWYRQSLGQGLEFLIYFQGNSAPDKSGLPSDRFSAERTGGSVSTLTIQRTQQEDSAVYLCASSLVGLGKNIQYFGAGTRLSVL.

The rearrangement links TRBV5-5 to TRBJ2-5, with unresolved D. The germline V and J ends were trimmed by 1 base and 4 bases, with 8 bases remaining between them. Germline V lookup: CDR1 SGHKS, CDR2 YYEKEE (reference sequence). The CDR3 is 13 amino acids. CDR3: CASSLRLAETQYF. CDR3 nucleotides: TGTGCCAGCAGCTTGAGGTTAGCAGAGACCCAGTACTTC.

The chain carries TRBV11-3 and TRBJ1-5, with D tentatively TRBD1 (5 bases). V dropped 8 bases and J dropped 6 bases, with 11 bases sitting between them. This CDR3 has 12 amino acids. Germline-derived CDR1 and CDR2 are SGHNT and YENEEA. The CDR3 region is CASLGGGQPQHF. In DNA form, the CDR3 reads TGTGCCAGCCTGGGGGGTGGTCAGCCCCAGCATTTT.

This clone came up a few times. The DNA of the CDR3 is TGTGCCAGCAGCGTAGCGTGGGGCACTGAAGCTTTCTTT. The encoded protein is CASSVAWGTEAFF. The chain couples TRBV9 to TRBJ1-1; no definite D call. Trimming pared 0 bases from V and 4 bases from J, leaving 7 bases between. The germline V gene has CDR1 SGDLS and CDR2 YYNGEE. This CDR3 is 13 amino acids long. The complete variable domain, with remaining parts taken from reference TRBV9 and TRBJ1-1, reads DSGVTQTPKHLITATGQRVTLRCSPRSGDLSVYWYQQSLDQGLQFLIQYYNGEERAKGNILERFSAQQFPDLHSELNLSSLELGDSALYFCASSVAWGTEAFFGQGTRLTVV.

The rearrangement joins TRBV7-3 to TRBJ2-1, with 9 bases matching TRBD2. Germline lookup yields CDR1 SGHTA and CDR2 FQGTGA. After removal of 7 bases from V and 4 bases from J, the junction contained 23 bases not matched to a gene. The length of the CDR3 is 20 residues. The CDR3 sequence is CASTKKGGLHLTSGYNEQFF. CDR3 DNA sequence: TGTGCCAGCACTAAAAAGGGGGGACTCCATTTGACTAGCGGATACAATGAGCAGTTCTTC.

The chain is built from TRBV5-5 and TRBJ2-3, with 9 bases identical to TRBD1. The CDR3 sequence is 16 residues long. Per germline, CDR1 SGHKS and CDR2 YYEKEE (reference sequence). The ends lost 0 bases at V and 3 bases at J; junction bases unmatched: 5. This CDR3 is CASSLGGQGRTDTQYF. For the CDR3, the DNA is TGTGCCAGCAGCTTGGGAGGACAGGGGAGAACAGATACGCAGTATTTT.

The chain's CDR3 is CASSLRLRDTEAFF. The CDR3 nucleotides are TGTGCCAGCAGTTTACGTTTAAGGGACACTGAAGCTTTCTTT. The rearrangement links TRBV27 to TRBJ1-1; D is unresolved. The CDR3 contains 14 residues. V was pared by 2 bases and J by 3 bases, with 10 bases between. Germline V CDR1 and CDR2: MNHEY, SMNVEV (reference sequence).

This clone was found once. The chain recombines TRBV27 with TRBJ2-3, with D tentatively TRBD2 (6 bases). With 7 bases removed from V and 4 bases from J, the gap between germline ends came to 18 bases. The V gene's germline CDR1 is MNHEY and CDR2 SMNVEV (reference sequence). The CDR3 totals 15 residues. The CDR3 DNA reads as TGTGCCAGCACCCGGAGGGCGGGAATGGCAGATACGCAGTATTTT. Translating it yields CASTRRAGMADTQYF.

The chain links TRBV5-5 to TRBJ1-5; a possible D gene is TRBD1 (6 bases). This CDR3 comprises 16 residues. Germline CDR1 is SGHKS and CDR2 is YYEKEE (reference sequence). V lost 0 bases to trimming and J lost 3 bases, with 13 bases between them. The CDR3, as DNA: TGTGCCAGCAGCTTGGGGGGGCCCAGGTCCAATCAGCCCCAGCATTTT. It specifies CASSLGGPRSNQPQHF. The full variable domain, its missing parts supplied by reference TRBV5-5 and TRBJ1-5, is DAGVTQSPTHLIKTRGQQVTLRCSPISGHKSVSWYQQVLGQGPQFIFQYYEKEERGRGNFPDRFSARQFPNYSSELNVNALLLGDSALYLCASSLGGPRSNQPQHFGDGTRLSIL.

The J gene is TRBJ2-5, the V gene TRBV5-1; D is possibly TRBD1 (5 bases). Looked up from germline, CDR1 is SGHRS and CDR2 is YFSETQ. This CDR3 has 13 residues. V was shortened by 4 bases and J by 2 bases, with 9 bases between the two germline ends. The CDR3 reads CASSVDTQETQYF. The CDR3 DNA follows: TGCGCCAGCAGCGTGGACACGCAAGAGACCCAGTACTTC. Combining the CDR3 with reference TRBV5-1 and TRBJ2-5 gives the whole variable domain KAGVTQTPRYLIKTRGQQVTLSCSPISGHRSVSWYQQTPGQGLQFLFEYFSETQRNKGNFPGRFSGRQFSNSRSEMNVSTLELGDSALYLCASSVDTQETQYFGPGTRLLVL.

V and J are TRBV7-6 and TRBJ2-1; 9 bases agree with TRBD2. With V trimmed by 4 bases and J by 10 bases, 17 bases remained unmatched. The CDR3 is made up of 17 amino acids. Germline CDR1 SGHVS, CDR2 FNYEAQ. CDR3 protein: CASSSVSGSTISYEQFF. CDR3 DNA: TGTGCCAGCAGCTCTGTTAGCGGGAGTACGATCTCTTACGAGCAGTTCTTC.

V gene TRBV18 combines with J gene TRBJ1-1; D is unresolved. This CDR3 contains 15 residues. V was trimmed by 4 bases and J by 4 bases, leaving 16 bases between them. Germline lookup yields CDR1 KGHSH and CDR2 LQKENI. The CDR3 sequence: CASSQLGSDSTEAFF. The CDR3 nucleotides read TGTGCCAGCTCACAGCTAGGGTCCGACTCCACTGAAGCTTTCTTT.

The J gene is TRBJ2-6, the V gene TRBV5-6, with 12 bases that match TRBD1. Germline V gene sequence: CDR1 SGHDT, CDR2 YYEEEE. CDR3 length: 18 residues. The V gene end was trimmed by 4 bases and the J gene end by 2 bases; junction bases not matched to a gene: 7. This CDR3 is CASSPGQGAPPGANVLTF. CDR3 bases: TGTGCCAGCAGCCCGGGACAGGGGGCGCCTCCTGGGGCCAACGTCCTGACTTTC.

CDR3 DNA sequence: TGTGCCAGCAGTGAGCCGGGACTCACGAGCTCCTACGAGCAGTACTTC. This gives the protein CASSEPGLTSSYEQYF. V gene TRBV6-1 combines with J gene TRBJ2-7; TRBD2 is a possible D gene (6 bases). This CDR3 is built from 16 residues. From germline, CDR1 is MNHNS and CDR2 SASEGT. Trimming took off 3 bases at V and 0 bases at J, with 15 bases between the two ends.

This chain joins TRBV11-2 and TRBJ1-5, with TRBD1 as a possible D gene (6 bases). V was cut by 5 bases and J by 3 bases, with 11 bases left in between. The germline gives CDR1 SGHAT, CDR2 FQNNGV. This CDR3 region has 14 residues. CDR3 sequence reads: CASSPDSYNQPQHF. Here the CDR3 DNA reads TGTGCCAGCAGCCCGGACAGCTACAATCAGCCCCAGCATTTT.

The chain carries TRBV19 and TRBJ2-7; possible D gene TRBD2, 5 bases. The V end lost 7 bases, the J end lost 0 bases, and 7 bases lay between the germline ends. Germline CDR1 and CDR2: LNHDA and SQIVND (reference sequence). The CDR3 runs to 12 residues. CDR3 nucleotides: TGTGCCAGTATCGGGGACTCCTACGAGCAGTACTTC. As protein: CASIGDSYEQYF. Variable domain in full (rest from reference TRBV19 and TRBJ2-7): DGGITQSPKYLFRKEGQNVTLSCEQNLNHDAMYWYRQDPGQGLRLIYYSQIVNDFQKGDIAEGYSVSREKKESFPLTVTSAQKNPTAFYLCASIGDSYEQYFGPGTRLTVT.

The chain joins TRBV9 to TRBJ1-3, with no clear D. Trimming removed 0 bases from V and 0 bases from J, with 13 bases in between. Germline CDR1 is SGDLS and CDR2 is YYNGEE. This CDR3 has 17 amino acids. CDR3 amino acids: CASSVGQWRSSGNTIYF. DNA of the CDR3: TGTGCCAGCAGCGTAGGGCAGTGGCGGTCCTCTGGAAACACCATATATTTT.

The rearrangement uses TRBV29-1 and TRBJ1-1; TRBD1 aligns across 9 bases. Germline V gene data show CDR1 as SQVTM and CDR2 as ANQGSEA. The CDR3 runs to 13 residues. The junction had 7 bases not matched to a gene; V was cut back by 7 bases and J by 4 bases. CDR3 residues: CSGSTGGSTEAFF. DNA of the CDR3: TGCAGCGGATCAACAGGGGGCAGCACTGAAGCTTTCTTT.

V and J are TRBV7-9 and TRBJ2-7; a possible D gene is TRBD1 (5 bases). The V gene's germline CDR1 is SEHNR and CDR2 FQNEAQ (reference sequence). CDR3 length: 15 residues. Between the trimmed V and J ends, which lost 3 bases and 2 bases, there was a span of 14 bases. The CDR3 sequence is CASSFKSKGTYEQYF. CDR3 DNA sequence: TGTGCCAGCAGCTTTAAGTCCAAGGGGACCTACGAGCAGTACTTC. The entire variable domain, with the rest obtained from reference TRBV7-9 and TRBJ2-7, is as follows: DTGVSQNPRHKITKRGQNVTFRCDPISEHNRLYWYRQTLGQGPEFLTYFQNEAQLEKSRLLSDRFSAERPKGSFSTLEIQRTEQGDSAMYLCASSFKSKGTYEQYFGPGTRLTVT.

The chain carries TRBV10-3 and TRBJ2-5, with TRBD1 matching 7 bases. V dropped 8 bases and J dropped 5; count of bases not matched to a gene: 11. This CDR3 has 14 amino acids. The germline V gene encodes CDR1 ENHRY and CDR2 SYGVKD. In nucleotides, the CDR3 is TGTGCCATCGGAACCGACAGGGCGGTCGAGACCCAGTACTTC. It yields the protein CAIGTDRAVETQYF.

The J gene is TRBJ2-1, the V gene TRBV10-3; 7 bases map to TRBD2. Germline-derived CDR1 and CDR2 are ENHRY and SYGVKD. The V segment lost 8 bases and the J segment 3 bases; nucleotides outside the gene matches: 7. The CDR3 totals 14 residues. CDR3 bases: TGTGCCATCGCGGCTAGCGGAATCTACAATGAGCAGTTCTTC. This sequence encodes CAIAASGIYNEQFF.